This T cell receptor (beta chain) was recorded in a study of CD8 T cells in ankylosing spondylitis. Points from the study as a whole: Blood from ankylosing spondylitis patients appeared to carry a characteristic eight-variant TCR beta motif. In reactive arthritis synovial fluid and blood, some motif variants had been reported before.

The table lists this clonotype with a few counts. Its specificity is unknown. Trimming removed 7 bases at V and 1 base at J, with 11 bases between. Germline loops: CDR1 MNHNS, CDR2 SASEGT. The CDR3 extends over 14 amino acids. Construction of TCR beta libraries was performed using quantitative 5'-RACE with molecular barcodes. Using its own MiXCR run on the 5' RACE reads, TCRdb lists one record per CDR3 protein. The sample carries roughly 490,000 distinct CDR3 sequences, 5.3% recorded once. Sequencing input: blood, either unsorted or a sorted T cell fraction (not recorded which). The J gene is TRBJ2-1, the V gene TRBV6-1; TRBD1 is a possible D gene (6 bases). The sequence derives from a male donor with ankylosing spondylitis. CDR3 protein: CASNNQGSYNEQFF. In nucleotides, the CDR3 is TGTGCCAGCAATAACCAGGGGTCCTACAATGAGCAGTTCTTC.